The source of this TCR beta chain is a study of T-cell reconstitution after alpha-beta-depleted transplantation in children. J was trimmed by 3 bases and V by 11 bases; bases with no gene match: 18. The CDR3 consists of 17 residues. Germline loops: CDR1 MNHEY, CDR2 SVGAGI. This clonotype was picked up many times. Unique molecular identifiers were incorporated during preparation of the TCRbeta library. TCRdb independently ran MiXCR on the PCR reads; one entry per CDR3 protein. The sample contains some 590,000 distinct CDR3 sequences, over 9.5% of which appear only once. The material was PBMCs from the stem cell graft donor, obtained from the stem cell graft. This sequence was found in a human donor who donated a stem cell graft to a child with acute myeloid leukemia. The V call is TRBV6-5, the J call TRBJ2-7; TRBD1 agrees at 11 bases. The CDR3 loop is CAAKGQGERAGVYEQYF. CDR3 nucleotide sequence: TGTGCCGCCAAGGGACAGGGGGAAAGGGCGGGAGTCTACGAGCAGTACTTC.